These 32 T cell receptor beta chains came from one sample sequenced in a study of blood T cell repertoires in COVID-19 (dated by TCRdb to the early 2020s). Libraries were made using the immunoSEQ multiplex PCR assay. The clones in this table, taken by TCRdb from immuneACCESS, are in-frame only. Not every clone is retained; where verified, under half of the shortfall comes from an unresolved V gene, and the cause of the rest is unknown. Present in this sample are 60,000 to 95,000 clones, under 95% of which were seen just once. The ten largest make up about 16% of the sample. The sample comprised peripheral blood. These receptors all come from a woman older than 75 with active or convalescent COVID-19.

The chain links TRBV28 to TRBJ1-5; 9 bases align to TRBD1. With V trimmed by 4 bases and J by 5 bases, 6 bases remained unmatched. The CDR3 spans 15 residues. CDR1 and CDR2 (germline): MDHEN, SYDVKM. CDR3 amino acids: CASSSSGTGYQPQHF. In DNA, the CDR3 is TGTGCCAGCAGTTCCTCCGGGACAGGGTATCAGCCCCAGCATTTT.

The V call is TRBV6-5, the J call TRBJ1-3; D uncertain. The V gene's germline CDR1 is MNHEY and CDR2 SVGAGI. CDR3 length: 14 residues. The V end lost 6 bases, the J end lost 3 bases, and 12 bases lay between the germline ends. The CDR3 DNA sequence: TGTGCCAGCAGCGCCAAAAGAGGTGGAAACACCATATATTTT. Protein: CASSAKRGGNTIYF.

The rearrangement joins TRBV19 to TRBJ1-1; 8 positions match TRBD1. V shed 4 bases and J 4 bases; nucleotides not matched to a gene: 5. CDR1 and CDR2 (germline): LNHDA, SQIVND (reference sequence). CDR3 length equals 14 residues. The DNA of the CDR3 is TGTGCCAGTAGTACAGGGGGCGAGCCCACTGAAGCTTTCTTT. Amino acid sequence: CASSTGGEPTEAFF.

This clone was seen a handful of times. J is TRBJ1-1 and V is TRBV19; D possibly corresponds to TRBD1 (6 bases). Looked up from germline, CDR1 is LNHDA and CDR2 is SQIVND (reference sequence). Trimming took off 3 bases at V and 4 bases at J, with 9 bases between the two ends. This CDR3 spans 13 amino acids. The CDR3 nucleotides read TGTGCCAGTAGTATGGGGGCAAGCACTGAAGCTTTCTTT. It translates to CASSMGASTEAFF.

CDR3 loop: CASSSTGVGTGELFF. DNA of the CDR3: TGTGCCAGCTCTTCTACAGGGGTGGGCACCGGGGAGCTGTTTTTT. The genes are TRBV5-4 and TRBJ2-2, with TRBD1 matching 7 bases. Trimming at V came to 7 bases and at J to 4 bases, leaving 10 bases not matched to a gene. The CDR3 loop spans 15 amino acids. Germline V gene sequence: CDR1 SGHNT, CDR2 YYREEE (reference sequence).

The chain recombines TRBV6-2 or TRBV6-3 with TRBJ2-5; TRBD2 is a possible D gene (7 bases). This CDR3 region has 16 residues. Trimming removed 0 bases at V and 7 bases at J, with 18 bases between. Germline CDR1 and CDR2: MNHEY and SVGEGT. The CDR3 DNA reads TGTGCCAGCAGTTACTCGCCGGGGGGCCCCCAGGGGACCCAGTACTTC. Residues: CASSYSPGGPQGTQYF.

This clone was seen once. The chain employs TRBV4-1 and TRBJ1-4; TRBD1 matches at 7 bases. After removal of 2 bases from V and 5 bases from J, the junction contained 2 bases not matched to a gene. Germline V gene lookup returns CDR1 MGHRA and CDR2 YSYEKL. The length of the CDR3 is 14 residues. The CDR3: CASSQLTGNEKLFF. In DNA, the CDR3 is TGCGCCAGCAGCCAATTGACAGGGAATGAAAAACTGTTTTTT.

This chain joins TRBV10-3 and TRBJ2-3, with 7 bases identical to TRBD1. This CDR3 has 14 amino acids. Germline CDR1 ENHRY, CDR2 SYGVKD. After removal of 2 bases from V and 1 base from J, the junction contained 0 bases not matched to a gene. CDR3 nucleotides: TGTGCCATCAGTGAGGGACAGGGCACAGATACGCAGTATTTT. It specifies CAISEGQGTDTQYF.

CDR3 nucleotides: TGTGCCACCAGTGACGGAGGGGAAAAACTGTTTTTT. Encoded protein: CATSDGGEKLFF. The J gene is TRBJ1-4, the V gene TRBV24-1; no reliable D call. There are 12 residues in the CDR3. Trimming cost V 4 bases and J 8 bases, with 7 bases left between them. Germline V gives CDR1 KGHDR, CDR2 SFDVKD.

V and J are TRBV6-1 and TRBJ1-2, with D possibly TRBD1 on 6 matching bases. V was trimmed by 2 bases and J by 7 bases, leaving 11 bases between them. The CDR3 length is 13 residues. Germline CDR1 and CDR2: MNHNS and SASEGT. This CDR3 reads CASSERGGTGYTF. CDR3 in DNA: TGTGCCAGCAGTGAAAGGGGGGGCACTGGCTACACCTTC.

This rearrangement joins TRBV4-1 to TRBJ1-1; 7 bases are a match to TRBD1. V shed 3 bases, J shed 8 bases, and the junction held 6 bases outside the gene matches. The CDR3 consists of 13 residues. Germline CDR1 and CDR2: MGHRA and YSYEKL. The CDR3 nucleotides are TGCGCCAGCAGCCAGGCAGGGACAGCGGAAGCTTTCTTT. Translated: CASSQAGTAEAFF.

The CDR3 sequence: CASSPGLNYGYTF. Here the CDR3 DNA reads TGTGCCAGCAGCCCAGGACTCAACTATGGCTACACCTTC. This rearrangement joins TRBV6-2 or TRBV6-3 to TRBJ1-2; D uncertain. CDR1 MNHEY and CDR2 SVGEGT come from the germline V gene. The CDR3 length is 13 residues. V lost 6 bases and J lost 2, with 10 bases in between.

The sample holds one count of this clone. The rearrangement links TRBV7-2 to TRBJ2-1, with a tentative D call TRBD2 (5 bases). Germline V gene data show CDR1 as SGHTA and CDR2 as FQGNSA. With 2 bases removed from V and 8 bases from J, the gap between germline ends came to 13 bases. The CDR3 consists of 14 residues. This chain's CDR3 is CASSLWAGSDEQFF. The CDR3 bases are TGTGCCAGCAGCTTATGGGCGGGTTCCGATGAGCAGTTCTTC. Based on the CDR3 plus reference TRBV7-2 and TRBJ2-1, the full variable domain is GAGVSQSPSNKVTEKGKDVELRCDPISGHTALYWYRQSLGQGLEFLIYFQGNSAPDKSGLPSDRFSAERTGGSVSTLTIQRTQQEDSAVYLCASSLWAGSDEQFFGPGTRLTVL.

The chain uses TRBV19 and TRBJ1-2; 10 bases are a match to TRBD1. Losses at the gene ends were 4 bases for V and 6 bases for J; bases not matched to a gene: 11. CDR3 length equals 16 residues. The germline gives CDR1 LNHDA, CDR2 SQIVND (reference sequence). As DNA, the CDR3 is TGTGCCAGTAGTACCGACTGGACAGGGGGGCATAATGGCTACACCTTC. This codes for CASSTDWTGGHNGYTF.

The rearrangement joins TRBV19 to TRBJ1-4; D gene unclear. The V gene's germline CDR1 is LNHDA and CDR2 SQIVND (reference sequence). The V and J ends lost 3 bases and 4 bases respectively, with 12 bases between them. The length of the CDR3 is 15 residues. The CDR3 sequence: CASSMVQAFNEKLFF. CDR3 DNA sequence: TGTGCCAGTAGTATGGTGCAGGCCTTTAATGAAAAACTGTTTTTT.

This rearrangement joins TRBV19 to TRBJ2-1; 7 bases align to TRBD2. The V gene end was trimmed by 1 base and the J gene end by 10 bases; junction bases not matched to a gene: 10. Germline CDR1 reads LNHDA; CDR2 reads SQIVND (reference sequence). The CDR3 length is 15 residues. The CDR3 sequence is CASSIVLGRGVEQFF. CDR3 in DNA: TGTGCCAGTAGTATAGTGTTGGGGAGGGGCGTGGAGCAGTTCTTC.

The V and J genes are TRBV28 and TRBJ1-1; 9 bases map to TRBD1. V lost 5 bases to trimming and J lost 4 bases; unmatched junction nucleotides: 11. CDR3 length: 16 amino acids. The germline CDR1 and CDR2 sequences are MDHEN and SYDVKM. CDR3 bases: TGTGCCAGCAGTCTGGACAGGGGACGATTTGGCACTGAAGCTTTCTTT. As protein: CASSLDRGRFGTEAFF.

The gene calls are TRBV20-1 and TRBJ2-1, with D possibly TRBD2 on 6 matching bases. This CDR3 is 16 amino acids long. Germline values: CDR1 DFQATT, CDR2 SNEGSKA (reference sequence). V lost 3 bases to trimming and J lost 4 bases, with 19 bases between them. The CDR3 sequence is CSASAPSGGDYNEQFF. The CDR3 region has the DNA TGCAGTGCTAGTGCCCCTTCGGGCGGGGATTACAATGAGCAGTTCTTC.

The J gene is TRBJ2-7, the V gene TRBV11-2; TRBD2 is a possible D gene (5 bases). Trimming cost V 1 base and J 0 bases, with 10 bases left between them. The CDR3 is made up of 15 amino acids. Per germline, CDR1 SGHAT and CDR2 FQNNGV. The CDR3 DNA reads as TGTGCCAGCAGCTTAGTCCCGGGGAACTCCTACGAGCAGTACTTC. Encoded protein: CASSLVPGNSYEQYF.

The chain joins TRBV27 to TRBJ2-3; 14 nucleotides match TRBD2. CDR1 is MNHEY, CDR2 SMNVEV, per germline (reference sequence). V lost 7 bases and J lost 1; bases outside the gene matches: 10. The CDR3 has 18 residues. The CDR3 DNA is TGTGCCAGCAATCCGGGACTAGCGGGGGTCTCAGGCACAGATACGCAGTATTTT. As protein: CASNPGLAGVSGTDTQYF.

This chain connects TRBV4-3 to TRBJ2-6; 8 nucleotides align to TRBD1. CDR1 LGHNA and CDR2 YSLEER come from the germline V gene. V lost 1 base to trimming and J lost 2 bases; unmatched junction nucleotides: 1. This CDR3 spans 16 amino acids. In nucleotides, the CDR3 is TGCGCCAGCAGCCAAGGGACAGGGACTGGGGCCAACGTCCTGACTTTC. Its translation is CASSQGTGTGANVLTF.

V gene TRBV18 combines with J gene TRBJ2-1; D perhaps matches TRBD1 (6 bases). The CDR3 runs to 15 residues. The germline V and J ends were trimmed by 5 bases and 5 bases, with 16 bases remaining between them. The germline gives CDR1 KGHSH, CDR2 LQKENI. CDR3: CASSARQAFDNEQFF. The CDR3 nucleotides read TGTGCCAGCTCAGCCCGACAGGCCTTCGACAATGAGCAGTTCTTC.

This chain joins TRBV5-1 and TRBJ2-3; 8 bases agree with TRBD2. CDR3 length equals 13 residues. Germline trimming cut 4 bases from V and 6 bases from J; bases unmatched to any gene: 4. In germline, CDR1 is SGHRS, CDR2 YFSETQ. This CDR3 is CASSVSGVDTQYF. In DNA, the CDR3 is TGCGCCAGCAGCGTTAGCGGGGTTGATACGCAGTATTTT. The full variable domain, with the rest looked up from reference TRBV5-1 and TRBJ2-3, is KAGVTQTPRYLIKTRGQQVTLSCSPISGHRSVSWYQQTPGQGLQFLFEYFSETQRNKGNFPGRFSGRQFSNSRSEMNVSTLELGDSALYLCASSVSGVDTQYFGPGTRLTVL.

J is TRBJ2-3 and V is TRBV2; 8 nucleotides agree with TRBD2. The V gene end was trimmed by 8 bases and the J gene end by 0 bases; junction bases not matched to a gene: 7. Germline V gives CDR1 SNHLY, CDR2 FYNNEI. The CDR3 has 15 residues. CDR3 in amino acids: CASRTIAGSTDTQYF. The CDR3 coding sequence is TGTGCCAGCCGAACTATAGCGGGGAGCACAGATACGCAGTATTTT.

The chain links TRBV7-6 to TRBJ2-1; 8 bases match TRBD1. The CDR3 contains 15 residues. J lost 1 base, V lost 6 bases, and 5 bases had no gene match. CDR1 SGHVS and CDR2 FNYEAQ come from the germline V gene. CDR3 DNA: TGTGCCAGCAGTCCCCGACAGGGGTCCTACAATGAGCAGTTCTTC. Protein: CASSPRQGSYNEQFF.

The chain combines TRBV4-3 with TRBJ2-5; 9 bases align to TRBD2. The CDR3 runs 16 residues. The germline V gene has CDR1 LGHNA and CDR2 YSLEER. The V gene end was trimmed by 3 bases and the J gene end by 5 bases; junction bases not matched to a gene: 10. The CDR3 is CASSQALAGLGETQYF. In nucleotides, the CDR3 is TGCGCCAGCAGCCAGGCCCTAGCGGGGTTAGGGGAGACCCAGTACTTC.

CDR3 coding DNA: TGTGCCAGCGGGATCAGGGGCTCCGGTAACTATGGCTACACCTTC. Translating it yields CASGIRGSGNYGYTF. The J gene is TRBJ1-2, the V gene TRBV13; perhaps TRBD1 as D (6 bases). Looked up from germline, CDR1 is PRHDT and CDR2 is FYEKMQ (reference sequence). The CDR3 runs 15 residues. V lost 8 bases and J lost 1, with 17 bases in between.

The V gene is TRBV6-5, the J gene TRBJ1-5, with no clear D. V lost 3 bases, J lost 9 bases, and 12 bases lay in between. This CDR3 contains 13 residues. Germline values: CDR1 MNHEY, CDR2 SVGAGI. The DNA for the CDR3 is TGTGCCAGCAGTTATGGTCGAGATACGCCCCAGCATTTT. Its translation: CASSYGRDTPQHF.

This rearrangement joins TRBV10-2 to TRBJ2-5; 8 positions match TRBD2. Germline CDR1 is WSHSY and CDR2 is SAAADI. With V trimmed by 2 bases and J by 0 bases, 14 bases remained unmatched. This CDR3 region has 19 residues. In DNA, the CDR3 is TGCGCCAGCAGTGAGGGAAGAAGCGGGGGCGCTCCGTACCAAGAGACCCAGTACTTC. Translating it yields CASSEGRSGGAPYQETQYF.

The rearrangement joins TRBV4-3 to TRBJ2-1; weak D call: TRBD2 (5 bases). Trimming removed 5 bases at V and 5 bases at J, with 10 bases between. Germline V gene sequence: CDR1 LGHNA, CDR2 YSLEER. There are 13 residues in the CDR3. The DNA for the CDR3 is TGCGCCAGCAGCACTCGGCGGGACAATGAGCAGTTCTTC. Protein sequence: CASSTRRDNEQFF.

This chain uses TRBV21-1 with TRBJ1-1. TRBV21-1 is assigned pseudogene status. The CDR3 has 14 residues. The CDR3, as DNA: TGTGCCAGCAGCAATGATAGGCCCGTACTAGGAGCTTTCTTT. Translated: CASSNDRPVLGAFF.

CDR3 in DNA: TGTGCCAGCAGTTACGGCCGGAGGACTGAAGCTTTCTTT. Translation: CASSYGRRTEAFF. The chain links TRBV6-5 to TRBJ1-1; D gene unclear. V lost 2 bases to trimming and J lost 5 bases, with 9 bases between them. This CDR3 region has 13 residues. CDR1 and CDR2 (germline): MNHEY, SVGAGI.